There are a few counts of the clone carrying this T cell receptor (beta chain). The target antigen is unknown. This entry belongs to a study of cytomegalovirus exposure and HLA in healthy donors. Study findings and constraints: There were a few CMV-associated chains whose specificity for CMV antigens was confirmed in vitro.

PCR amplification relied on 60 Vbeta primers (plus 13 Jbeta primers). Sequencing was performed with immunoSEQ multiplex PCR; in TCRdb, only in-frame clones are kept and a portion is missing. The sample records 20,000 to 30,000 clones, approximately 70% being singletons. CDR1 and CDR2 from the germline V gene are SGHAT and FQDESV (reference sequence). Trimming shortened V by 1 base and J by 3 bases, and 10 bases separated the two germline ends. This CDR3 is 14 amino acids long. The sample consisted of PBMCs. This clonotype was obtained from a woman in her 50s in good health and CMV-seronegative. The chain uses TRBV11-1 and TRBJ2-7, with a tentative D call TRBD2 (5 bases). Here the CDR3 DNA reads TGTGCCAGCAGCTTAGGAGCGGCGGACTACGAGCAGTACTTC. Encoded protein: CASSLGAADYEQYF.